The entry below describes one TCR beta chain. The sample originates from a study of blood T cell repertoires in COVID-19. The wider study: The United States, Italy and Spain were the sources of the acute and convalescent COVID-19 samples. Nucleic acid was either cDNA or gDNA, and it came from T cells, B-cell-depleted T cells, or PBMCs.

In the authors' methods: Nucleated cell counts were estimated from reference gene primer amplification. Clones were read by immunoSEQ multiplex PCR, and TCRdb kept only the in-frame ones, dropping some. V and J calls and clone size come straight from that table; D and trimming were deduced from the DNA. The sample yields 110,000 to 150,000 clones, 76% seen once. Germline CDR1 reads SEHNR; CDR2 reads FQNEAQ (reference sequence). V was clipped by 5 bases and J by 1 base, with 9 bases between them. The CDR3 is made up of 14 amino acids. Material for sequencing was peripheral blood. This receptor was identified in a man between 60 and 75 years old with acute or convalescent COVID-19. V usage is TRBV7-9 and J usage is TRBJ1-5; D not certain. CDR3 in amino acids: CASSPPGSNQPQHF. The CDR3 coding sequence is TGTGCCAGCAGCCCCCCAGGAAGCAATCAGCCCCAGCATTTT.